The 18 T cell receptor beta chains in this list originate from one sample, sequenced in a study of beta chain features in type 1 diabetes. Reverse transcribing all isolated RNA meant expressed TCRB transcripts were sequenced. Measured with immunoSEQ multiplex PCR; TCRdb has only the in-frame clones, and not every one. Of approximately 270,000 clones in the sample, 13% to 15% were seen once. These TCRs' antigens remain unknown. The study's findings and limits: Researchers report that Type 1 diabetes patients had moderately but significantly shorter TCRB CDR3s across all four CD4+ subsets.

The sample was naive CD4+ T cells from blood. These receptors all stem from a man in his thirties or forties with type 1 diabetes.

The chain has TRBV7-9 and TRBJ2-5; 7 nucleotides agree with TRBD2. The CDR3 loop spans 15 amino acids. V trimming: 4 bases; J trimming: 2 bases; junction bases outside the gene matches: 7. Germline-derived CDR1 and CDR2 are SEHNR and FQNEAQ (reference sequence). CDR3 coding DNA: TGTGCCAGCAGCTACCGGGGTAGCGGGCAAGAGACCCAGTACTTC. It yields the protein CASSYRGSGQETQYF.

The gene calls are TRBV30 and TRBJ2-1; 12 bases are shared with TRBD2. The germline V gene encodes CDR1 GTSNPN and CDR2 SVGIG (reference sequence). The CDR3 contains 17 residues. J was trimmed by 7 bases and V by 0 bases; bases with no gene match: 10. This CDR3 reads CAWSVRIQTSGRNEQFF. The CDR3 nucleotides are TGTGCCTGGAGTGTCCGGATCCAGACTAGCGGGAGAAATGAGCAGTTCTTC.

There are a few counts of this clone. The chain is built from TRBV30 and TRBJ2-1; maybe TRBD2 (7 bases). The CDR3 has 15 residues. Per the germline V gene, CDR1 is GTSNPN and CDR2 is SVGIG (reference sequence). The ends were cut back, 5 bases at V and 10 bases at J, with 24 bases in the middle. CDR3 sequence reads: CAWGRGGSGGEEQFF. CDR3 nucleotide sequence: TGTGCCTGGGGTAGGGGGGGCTCTGGAGGGGAGGAGCAGTTCTTC.

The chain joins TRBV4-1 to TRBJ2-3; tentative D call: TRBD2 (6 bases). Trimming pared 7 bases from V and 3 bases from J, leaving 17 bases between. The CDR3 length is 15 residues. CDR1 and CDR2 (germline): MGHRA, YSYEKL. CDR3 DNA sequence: TGCGCCAGCAACCAGGCGGAGGGTGGTACAGATACGCAGTATTTT. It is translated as CASNQAEGGTDTQYF.

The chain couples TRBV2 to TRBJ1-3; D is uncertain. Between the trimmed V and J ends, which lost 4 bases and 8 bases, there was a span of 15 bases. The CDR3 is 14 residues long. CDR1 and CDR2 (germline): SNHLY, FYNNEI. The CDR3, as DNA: TGTGCCAGCAGTGCCCTGGGCAACGGGGACACCATATATTTT. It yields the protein CASSALGNGDTIYF.

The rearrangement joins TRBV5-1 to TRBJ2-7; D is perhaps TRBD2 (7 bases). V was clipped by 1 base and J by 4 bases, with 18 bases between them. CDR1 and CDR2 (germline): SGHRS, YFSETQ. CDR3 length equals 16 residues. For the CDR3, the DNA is TGCGCCAGCAGCTTGACCGCCGCGGGGGCTCGGTACGAGCAGTACTTC. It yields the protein CASSLTAAGARYEQYF.

Here the CDR3 reads CASITGGTSGYYEQYF. The CDR3 DNA follows: TGTGCCAGCATTACCGGAGGGACTAGCGGTTACTACGAGCAGTACTTC. This chain links TRBV28 with TRBJ2-7; 11 nucleotides line up with TRBD2. Germline CDR1 reads MDHEN; CDR2 reads SYDVKM. J gave up 3 bases and V 7 bases, and 11 bases lay outside the gene matches. The CDR3 has 16 amino acids.

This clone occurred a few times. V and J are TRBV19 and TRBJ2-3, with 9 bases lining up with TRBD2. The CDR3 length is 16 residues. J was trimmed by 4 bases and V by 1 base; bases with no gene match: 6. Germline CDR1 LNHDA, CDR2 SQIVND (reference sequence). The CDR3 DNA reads TGTGCCAGTAGTATAGGAGCGGGAGGATTCGCAGATACGCAGTATTTT. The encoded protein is CASSIGAGGFADTQYF.

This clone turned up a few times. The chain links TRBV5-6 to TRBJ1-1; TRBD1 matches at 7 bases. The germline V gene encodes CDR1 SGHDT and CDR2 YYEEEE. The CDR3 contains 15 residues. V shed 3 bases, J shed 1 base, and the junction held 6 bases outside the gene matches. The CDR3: CASSSSWTGNTEAFF. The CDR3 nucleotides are TGTGCCAGCAGCTCTTCATGGACAGGGAACACTGAAGCTTTCTTT.

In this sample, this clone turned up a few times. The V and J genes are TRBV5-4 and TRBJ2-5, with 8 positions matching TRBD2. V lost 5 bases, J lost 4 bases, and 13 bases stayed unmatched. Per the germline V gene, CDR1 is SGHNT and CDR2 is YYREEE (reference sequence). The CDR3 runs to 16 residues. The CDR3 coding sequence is TGTGCCAGCAGAGAGACCGGGGGGGCCGGGGGAGAGACCCAGTACTTC. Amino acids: CASRETGGAGGETQYF.

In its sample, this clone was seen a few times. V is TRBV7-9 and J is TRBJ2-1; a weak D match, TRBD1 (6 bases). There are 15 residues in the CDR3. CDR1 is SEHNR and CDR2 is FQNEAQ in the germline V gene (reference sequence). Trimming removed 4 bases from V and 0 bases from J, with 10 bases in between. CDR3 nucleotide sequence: TGTGCCAGCAGCTCCGGGACAAGCTCCTACAATGAGCAGTTCTTC. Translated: CASSSGTSSYNEQFF.

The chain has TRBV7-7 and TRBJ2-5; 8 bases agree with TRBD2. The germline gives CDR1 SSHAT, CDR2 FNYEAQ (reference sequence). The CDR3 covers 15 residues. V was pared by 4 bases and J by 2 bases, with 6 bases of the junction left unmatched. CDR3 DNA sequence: TGTGCCAGCAGCTATACCGGGACTAGTCAAGAGACCCAGTACTTC. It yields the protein CASSYTGTSQETQYF. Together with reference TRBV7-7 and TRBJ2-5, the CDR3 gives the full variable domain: GAGVSQSPRYKVTKRGQDVTLRCDPISSHATLYWYQQALGQGPEFLTYFNYEAQPDKSGLPSDRFSAERPEGSISTLTIQRTEQRDSAMYRCASSYTGTSQETQYFGPGTRLLVL.

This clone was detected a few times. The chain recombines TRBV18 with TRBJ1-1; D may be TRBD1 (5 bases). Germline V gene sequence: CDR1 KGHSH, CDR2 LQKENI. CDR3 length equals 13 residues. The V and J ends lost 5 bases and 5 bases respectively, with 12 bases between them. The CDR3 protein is CASSGGRDTEAFF. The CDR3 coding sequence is TGTGCCAGCTCAGGGGGGAGAGATACTGAAGCTTTCTTT.

In nucleotides, the CDR3 is TGTGCCAGCAGCGTAAATACAGGGGCGGACACTGAAGCTTTCTTT. Amino acid sequence: CASSVNTGADTEAFF. V gene TRBV7-6 combines with J gene TRBJ1-1, with 7 bases aligning to TRBD1. The germline gives CDR1 SGHVS, CDR2 FNYEAQ. V trimming: 5 bases; J trimming: 3 bases; junction bases outside the gene matches: 9. This CDR3 contains 15 residues.

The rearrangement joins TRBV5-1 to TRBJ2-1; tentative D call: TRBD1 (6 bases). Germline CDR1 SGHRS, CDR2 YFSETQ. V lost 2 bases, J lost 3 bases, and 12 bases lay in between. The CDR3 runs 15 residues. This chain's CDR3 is CASSFSTGFYNEQFF. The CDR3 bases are TGCGCCAGCAGCTTCTCAACAGGGTTCTACAATGAGCAGTTCTTC.

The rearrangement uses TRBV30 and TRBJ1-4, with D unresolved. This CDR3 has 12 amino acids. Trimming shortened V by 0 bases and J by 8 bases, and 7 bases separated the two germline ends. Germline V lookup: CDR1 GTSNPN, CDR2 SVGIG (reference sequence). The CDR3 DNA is TGTGCCTGGAGTGTACTTGAAGAAAAACTGTTTTTT. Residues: CAWSVLEEKLFF.

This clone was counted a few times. The CDR3 DNA reads TGTGCCAGCAGCTGGGACAATTCCGGGGAGCTGTTTTTT. Protein: CASSWDNSGELFF. The rearrangement joins TRBV11-2 to TRBJ2-2; weak D call: TRBD1 (6 bases). There are 13 residues in the CDR3. V shed 4 bases and J shed 6 bases, with 9 bases lying between them. The germline CDR1 and CDR2 sequences are SGHAT and FQNNGV.

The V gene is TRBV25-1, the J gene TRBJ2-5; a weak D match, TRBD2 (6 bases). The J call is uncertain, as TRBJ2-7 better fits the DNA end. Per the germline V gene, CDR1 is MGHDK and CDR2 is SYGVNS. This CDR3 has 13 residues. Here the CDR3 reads CASSGGGEYEQYF. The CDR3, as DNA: TGTGCCAGCAGTGGCGGAGGGGAATACGAGCAGTACTTC.